The 23 T cell receptor beta chains presented below share a single source sample, sequenced in a study of blood T cell repertoires in COVID-19. Repertoires were generated with immunoSEQ multiplex PCR, while TCRdb's copy carries only in-frame clones and drops some. Of some 370,000 clones listed, roughly nine tenths are singletons. What was sequenced was peripheral blood. Source of these receptors: a man in his forties with acute or convalescent COVID-19.

The chain is built from TRBV9 and TRBJ2-1, with D possibly being TRBD2 (6 bases). CDR3 size: 15 residues. Per the germline V gene, CDR1 is SGDLS and CDR2 is YYNGEE. The germline V and J ends were trimmed by 0 bases and 4 bases, with 11 bases remaining between them. The CDR3 sequence is CASSVGLAIYNEQFF. The CDR3 DNA follows: TGTGCCAGCAGCGTAGGGCTAGCGATATACAATGAGCAGTTCTTC. Together with reference TRBV9 and TRBJ2-1, the CDR3 gives the full variable domain: DSGVTQTPKHLITATGQRVTLRCSPRSGDLSVYWYQQSLDQGLQFLIQYYNGEERAKGNILERFSAQQFPDLHSELNLSSLELGDSALYFCASSVGLAIYNEQFFGPGTRLTVL.

V usage is TRBV7-9 and J usage is TRBJ2-4; the match to TRBD2 covers 13 bases. The CDR3 loop spans 15 amino acids. J lost 8 bases, V lost 0 bases, and 1 base had no gene match. CDR1 is SEHNR, CDR2 FQNEAQ, per germline (reference sequence). The CDR3 loop is CASSLAGLAGHIQYF. The CDR3 DNA sequence: TGTGCCAGCAGCTTAGCGGGACTAGCGGGACACATTCAGTACTTC.

V usage is TRBV7-8 and J usage is TRBJ1-6; no firm D call. Trimming took 2 bases from V and 4 from J, leaving 12 bases between them. Germline V gene sequence: CDR1 SGHVS, CDR2 FQNEAQ. This CDR3 has 16 amino acids. CDR3 loop: CASSLRRVVYNSPLHF. The CDR3 DNA reads TGTGCCAGCAGCTTAAGGCGGGTCGTTTATAATTCACCCCTCCACTTT. The variable domain in full, completed from reference TRBV7-8 and TRBJ1-6, reads GAGVSQSPRYKVAKRGQDVALRCDPISGHVSLFWYQQALGQGPEFLTYFQNEAQLDKSGLPSDRFFAERPEGSVSTLKIQRTQQEDSAVYLCASSLRRVVYNSPLHFGNGTRLTVT.

This clone was seen just once. The V gene is TRBV2, the J gene TRBJ1-6; D perhaps matches TRBD1 (6 bases). Germline V gives CDR1 SNHLY, CDR2 FYNNEI. V dropped 7 bases and J dropped 7 bases, with 14 bases sitting between them. This CDR3 spans 14 amino acids. This chain's CDR3 is CASKQGGGNSPLHF. In nucleotides, the CDR3 is TGTGCCAGCAAGCAAGGGGGGGGCAATTCACCCCTCCACTTT.

The CDR3 DNA is TGTGCCAGCAGTTACTCGGCAGGCTTCCAAGAGACCCAGTACTTC. This codes for CASSYSAGFQETQYF. The gene calls are TRBV6-5 and TRBJ2-5; D gene unclear. The germline V gene encodes CDR1 MNHEY and CDR2 SVGAGI. V was clipped by 0 bases and J by 1 base, with 9 bases between them. The CDR3 runs 15 residues.

The V and J genes are TRBV6-5 and TRBJ2-5; 8 positions match TRBD1. With V trimmed by 5 bases and J by 5 bases, 4 bases remained unmatched. The germline V gene has CDR1 MNHEY and CDR2 SVGAGI. This CDR3 has 13 amino acids. CDR3 in amino acids: CASSRNRGETQYF. Written as DNA, the CDR3 is TGTGCCAGCAGTCGAAACAGGGGGGAGACCCAGTACTTC.

The V call is TRBV3-1 (or the pseudogene TRBV3-2), the J call TRBJ1-1, with D perhaps TRBD1 (6 bases). The germline gives CDR1 LGHDT, CDR2 YNNKEL (reference sequence). There are 13 residues in the CDR3. The V and J ends lost 4 bases and 1 base respectively, with 7 bases between them. The CDR3 protein is CASSLTGNTEAFF. The DNA for the CDR3 is TGTGCCAGCAGCCTGACAGGGAACACTGAAGCTTTCTTT.

This clone has more than one count but fewer than ten. The rearrangement links TRBV7-9 to TRBJ1-4; D gene unclear. Germline CDR1 reads SEHNR; CDR2 reads FQNEAQ (reference sequence). CDR3 size: 14 residues. Trimming pared 4 bases from V and 5 bases from J, leaving 11 bases between. CDR3 sequence: CASSSPPQNEKLFF. The DNA of the CDR3 is TGTGCCAGCAGCTCCCCCCCACAGAATGAAAAACTGTTTTTT.

V and J are TRBV12-3 or TRBV12-4 and TRBJ2-3; a weak D match, TRBD2 (6 bases). CDR3 size: 13 residues. V gave up 2 bases and J gave up 3 bases, with 6 bases separating them. The CDR3 DNA sequence: TGTGCCAGCAGTTTACTAGCGACAGATACGCAGTATTTT. Residues: CASSLLATDTQYF.

CDR3 nucleotide sequence: TGTGCCAGCAGTTTCGGGGTTCCTACCTACGAGCAGTACTTC. Its protein is CASSFGVPTYEQYF. The chain couples TRBV28 to TRBJ2-7; TRBD2 might be the D (5 bases). CDR3 size: 14 residues. The germline V and J ends were trimmed by 3 bases and 2 bases, with 11 bases remaining between them. CDR1 MDHEN and CDR2 SYDVKM come from the germline V gene.

V is TRBV5-1 and J is TRBJ2-5; TRBD1 might be the D (6 bases). CDR1 is SGHRS and CDR2 is YFSETQ in the germline V gene. Trimming removed 0 bases from V and 1 base from J, with 10 bases in between. This CDR3 has 15 amino acids. The CDR3 DNA is TGCGCCAGCAGCTTGGGTCAGGGGCCCCAAGAGACCCAGTACTTC. This gives the protein CASSLGQGPQETQYF.

The chain carries TRBV7-8 and TRBJ2-5, with TRBD1 identical over 7 bases. CDR1 is SGHVS, CDR2 FQNEAQ, per germline. CDR3 length equals 14 residues. The ends lost 1 base at V and 4 bases at J; junction bases unmatched: 3. CDR3 protein: CASSLGAGGETQYF. CDR3 DNA sequence: TGTGCCAGCAGCTTAGGGGCAGGGGGAGAGACCCAGTACTTC.

The chain uses TRBV19 and TRBJ2-7; 7 bases line up with TRBD2. Trimming cost V 1 base and J 1 base; bases outside gene matches: 7. CDR1 is LNHDA and CDR2 is SQIVND in the germline V gene (reference sequence). CDR3 length equals 16 residues. The CDR3 region is CASSIAASGNSYEQYF. The CDR3 DNA reads as TGTGCCAGTAGTATAGCTGCTAGCGGCAATTCCTACGAGCAGTACTTC.

The rearrangement links TRBV30 to TRBJ2-5; D perhaps matches TRBD2 (5 bases). Germline assignment: CDR1 GTSNPN and CDR2 SVGIG (reference sequence). Deletions cut 1 base from V and 5 bases from J, with 11 bases between. This CDR3 contains 13 residues. As DNA, the CDR3 is TGTGCCTGGAGTGGCGAGGGTTGGGAGACCCAGTACTTC. Encoded protein: CAWSGEGWETQYF.

This clone was recorded only once. The chain combines TRBV6-5 with TRBJ1-3; 8 positions agree with TRBD1. The CDR3 has 14 residues. After removal of 6 bases from V and 1 base from J, the junction contained 2 bases not matched to a gene. In germline, CDR1 is MNHEY, CDR2 SVGAGI. The CDR3 nucleotides read TGTGCCAGCAGGCGGACAGGGTCTGGAAACACCATATATTTT. This encodes CASRRTGSGNTIYF.

This chain joins TRBV3-1 (or the pseudogene TRBV3-2) and TRBJ1-4, with a possible D match to TRBD1 (6 bases). The CDR3 loop spans 14 amino acids. CDR1 LGHDT and CDR2 YNNKEL come from the germline V gene (reference sequence). V lost 4 bases, J lost 8 bases, and 14 bases lay in between. The CDR3 DNA sequence: TGTGCCAGCAGCCCCGACAGGACGCAGGAAAAACTGTTTTTT. As protein: CASSPDRTQEKLFF.

CDR3 region: CASRLPAGDSGEINTEAFF. CDR3 coding DNA: TGTGCCAGCAGACTACCGGCCGGGGACAGTGGGGAAATCAACACTGAAGCTTTCTTT. The J gene is TRBJ1-1, the V gene TRBV21-1; TRBD1 is the table's D call, not checked against the DNA. TRBV21-1 is a recognized pseudogene. This CDR3 has 19 residues.

The chain links TRBV30 to TRBJ2-1; 8 bases map to TRBD2. The germline V gene encodes CDR1 GTSNPN and CDR2 SVGIG (reference sequence). Unmatched junction bases numbered 15, after V lost 4 bases and J lost 10 bases. This CDR3 has 15 residues. The CDR3 here is CAWNPGGGIFWEQFF. In nucleotides, the CDR3 is TGTGCCTGGAACCCCGGGGGGGGTATTTTCTGGGAGCAGTTCTTC.

The rearrangement links TRBV2 to TRBJ2-1, with 8 bases fitting TRBD2. CDR1 is SNHLY, CDR2 FYNNEI, per germline. CDR3 size: 16 residues. The V and J ends lost 6 bases and 6 bases, in that order; junction bases with no gene match: 13. For the CDR3, the DNA is TGTGCCAGCAGGGAGCACGGGACTAGTATTGTCAATGAGCAGTTCTTC. Translating gives CASREHGTSIVNEQFF.

The V and J genes are TRBV5-4 and TRBJ1-1; no definite D call. This CDR3 has 13 residues. Germline-derived CDR1 and CDR2 are SGHNT and YYREEE (reference sequence). V lost 0 bases, J lost 0 bases, and 3 bases lay in between. Here the CDR3 reads CASSLAVNTEAFF. The CDR3 nucleotides are TGTGCCAGCAGCTTGGCAGTGAACACTGAAGCTTTCTTT.

The chain recombines TRBV10-3 with TRBJ2-7; 7 bases agree with TRBD2. This CDR3 is 15 amino acids long. In germline, CDR1 is ENHRY, CDR2 SYGVKD. Unmatched junction bases numbered 8, after V lost 0 bases and J lost 6 bases. For the CDR3, the DNA is TGTGCCATCAGTGAGTCAAAGGGAGGGTTGGGCGAGCAGTACTTC. Protein sequence: CAISESKGGLGEQYF.

The chain has TRBV7-3 and TRBJ2-3; a weak D match, TRBD2 (6 bases). The CDR3 consists of 15 residues. V lost 2 bases and J lost 4, with 13 bases in between. The V gene's germline CDR1 is SGHTA and CDR2 FQGTGA. The CDR3 DNA follows: TGTGCCAGCAGCTTATCGGGGGACCCGGCAGATACGCAGTATTTT. This gives the protein CASSLSGDPADTQYF.

The chain joins TRBV11-2 to TRBJ2-7; 8 bases align to TRBD1. The trim removed 2 bases at V and 3 bases at J, leaving 3 bases unmatched. The CDR3 has 14 residues. Germline CDR1 SGHAT, CDR2 FQNNGV. This CDR3 reads CASSLQGARYEQYF. The CDR3, as DNA: TGTGCCAGCAGCTTACAGGGGGCACGCTACGAGCAGTACTTC.